This T cell receptor beta chain was sequenced in a study of T cell repertoires in cytomegalovirus infection. As for the study in general: Shared public TCR beta signatures pointed to both CMV infection and a matching HLA type.

In germline, CDR1 is DFQATT, CDR2 SNEGSKA (reference sequence). V lost 1 base to trimming and J lost 4 bases; unmatched junction nucleotides: 7. The CDR3 has 15 amino acids. This clonotype showed up just a few times. Its antigen remains unknown. One entry per CDR3 protein, called by TCRdb with MiXCR from the reads. The table has some 350,000 distinct CDR3 sequences, 15% to 20% seen once; the top ten hold around 8.6%. Notes on the study in general: HLA-C-restricted, CMV-specific TCR beta clonotypes were dominant ex vivo.

The sequenced sample was PBMCs. The chain carries TRBV20-1 and TRBJ2-1; TRBD2 agrees at 7 bases. The origin of this receptor is a human donor in good health (CMV status not recorded). Some clones in this sample may be carry-over from other donors' samples. CDR3 in amino acids: CSARVGGGNYNEQFF. The DNA of the CDR3 is TGCAGTGCTAGAGTTGGCGGGGGTAATTACAATGAGCAGTTCTTC.